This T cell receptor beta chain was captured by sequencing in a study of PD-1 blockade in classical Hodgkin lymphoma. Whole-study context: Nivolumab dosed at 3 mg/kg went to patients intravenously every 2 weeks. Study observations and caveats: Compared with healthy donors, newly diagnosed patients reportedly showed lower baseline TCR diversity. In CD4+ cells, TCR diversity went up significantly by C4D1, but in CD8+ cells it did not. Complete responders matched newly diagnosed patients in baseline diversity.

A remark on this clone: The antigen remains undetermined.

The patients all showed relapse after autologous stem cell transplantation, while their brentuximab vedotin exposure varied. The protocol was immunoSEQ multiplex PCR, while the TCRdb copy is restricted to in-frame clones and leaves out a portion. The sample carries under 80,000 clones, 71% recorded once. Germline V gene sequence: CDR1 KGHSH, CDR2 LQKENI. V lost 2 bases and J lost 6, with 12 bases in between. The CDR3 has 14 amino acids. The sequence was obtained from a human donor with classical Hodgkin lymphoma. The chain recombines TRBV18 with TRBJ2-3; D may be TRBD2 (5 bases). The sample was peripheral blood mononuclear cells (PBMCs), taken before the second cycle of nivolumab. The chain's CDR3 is CASSPDYVMDTQYF. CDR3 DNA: TGTGCCAGCTCACCAGACTATGTGATGGATACGCAGTATTTT.